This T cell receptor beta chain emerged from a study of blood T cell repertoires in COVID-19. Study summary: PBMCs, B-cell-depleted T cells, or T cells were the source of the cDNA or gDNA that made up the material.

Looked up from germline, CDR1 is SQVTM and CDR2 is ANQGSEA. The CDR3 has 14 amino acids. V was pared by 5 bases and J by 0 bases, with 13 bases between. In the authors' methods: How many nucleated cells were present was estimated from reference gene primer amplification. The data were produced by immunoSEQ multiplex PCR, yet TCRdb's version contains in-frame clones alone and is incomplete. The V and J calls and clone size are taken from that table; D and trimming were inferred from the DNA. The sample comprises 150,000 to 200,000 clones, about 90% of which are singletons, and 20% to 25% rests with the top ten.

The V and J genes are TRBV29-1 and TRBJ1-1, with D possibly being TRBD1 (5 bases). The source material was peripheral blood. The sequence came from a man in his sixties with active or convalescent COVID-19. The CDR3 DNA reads TGCAGCGTTCGTCCGGGACTCCTGAACACTGAAGCTTTCTTT. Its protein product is CSVRPGLLNTEAFF. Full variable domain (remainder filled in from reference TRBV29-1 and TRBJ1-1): SAVISQKPSRDICQRGTSLTIQCQVDSQVTMMFWYRQQPGQSLTLIATANQGSEATYESGFVIDKFPISRPNLTFSTLTVSNMSPEDSSIYLCSVRPGLLNTEAFFGQGTRLTVV.